The rows below give T cell receptor beta chains drawn from one sample of a study of T cells in Graves' hyperthyroidism and ophthalmopathy. TCRdb re-derived calls from the multiplex PCR reads in MiXCR, one entry per CDR3 protein. The sample yields approximately 410,000 distinct CDR3 sequences, under 15% seen once. The sample was blood. All receptors come from a man aged 18 to 29 with Graves' ophthalmopathy. The CDR3 runs from the conserved cysteine through the conserved F or W. The D gene is left open where the match is weak. Size is stated for part of the rows, as once, few or many counts, or as a class when the clone is expanded.

D gene | J gene | V gene | clone size | CDR3 DNA | CDR3 protein
NA | TRBJ1-5 | TRBV5-1 | many | TGCGCCAGCAGCTTGGAGCCGACAGGACAAGGTGGTCAGCCCCAGCATTTT | CASSLEPTGQGGQPQHF
NA | TRBJ2-5 | TRBV29-1 | many | TGCAGCGTTGAAGGGCCATCGTACCAAGAGACCCAGTACTTC | CSVEGPSYQETQYF
NA | TRBJ1-1 | TRBV11-2 | NA | NA | CASSFYICSAPGTTEAFF
NA | TRBJ2-1 | TRBV7-9 | NA | TGTGCCAGCAGCTTAGAAGGACTATACAATGAGCAGTTCTTC | CASSLEGLYNEQFF
TRBD1 | TRBJ1-6 | TRBV7-2 | few | TGTGCCAGCAGCTTAAGGGGGCAGCCTCTCTCCTATAATTCACCCCTCCACTTT | CASSLRGQPLSYNSPLHF
NA | TRBJ1-6 | TRBV15 | many | TGTGCCACCAGCAGAGATCCGGGGGTAGATAATTCACCCCTCCACTTT | CATSRDPGVDNSPLHF
NA | TRBJ1-5 | TRBV11-2 | NA | TGTGCCAGCAGCTTAGGCCAGGGGATTCAGCCCCAGCATTTT | CASSLGQGIQPQHF
NA | TRBJ2-1 | TRBV11-2 | many | TGTGCCAGCAGCTCAGCCTATGACACCTACAATGAGCAGTTCTTC | CASSSAYDTYNEQFF
NA | TRBJ2-1 | TRBV2 | many | TGTGCCAGCGGAGTACCCGCTAATGAGCAGTTCTTC | CASGVPANEQFF
NA | TRBJ1-1 | TRBV4-1 | NA | TGCGCCAGCAGCCACCAACTCCTTAGACGGGAGAACACTGAAGCTTTCTTT | CASSHQLLRRENTEAFF
NA | TRBJ2-4 | TRBV7-9 | many | TGTGCCAGCAGTCGGGCCCCAGGGGGGAGCATTCAGTACTTC | CASSRAPGGSIQYF
TRBD2 | TRBJ2-5 | TRBV20-1 | few | TGCAGTGCTAGAGTGAGAGGGAGCGGGGGGGAGACCCAGTACTTC | CSARVRGSGGETQYF
NA | TRBJ1-4 | TRBV11-3 | many | TGTGCCAGCAGCTTAGAACAGGGCTGTATTGAAAAACTGTTTTTT | CASSLEQGCIEKLFF
NA | TRBJ1-1 | TRBV18 | NA | TGTGCCAGCTCAGCCACGGGATTAGGGGCCAGCACTGAAGCTTTCTTT | CASSATGLGASTEAFF
NA | TRBJ2-5 | TRBV30 | many | TGTGCCTGGGGGGCAGGGGCAGGGGAGACCCAGTACTTC | CAWGAGAGETQYF
TRBD2 | TRBJ2-2 | TRBV24-1 | few | TGTGCCACCAGTGATATCGGGGGGGCCATCAACGCCGGGGAGCTGTTTTTT | CATSDIGGAINAGELFF
NA | TRBJ1-1 | TRBV27 | few | TGTGCCAGCAGCGGTGCAATGAACACTGAAGCTTTCTTT | CASSGAMNTEAFF
NA | TRBJ1-5 | TRBV9 | many | TGTGCCAGCAGCGTAGATTTAGAAGGGCCCCAGCATTTT | CASSVDLEGPQHF
TRBD1 | TRBJ2-4 | TRBV27 | few | TGTGCCAGCAGTTCGGGGACAGGGGGCACTTTCGCCAAAAACATTCAGTACTTC | CASSSGTGGTFAKNIQYF
TRBD1 | TRBJ2-7 | TRBV11-2 | many | TGTGCCAGCAGGACAGGGATCGAGCAGTACTTC | CASRTGIEQYF
NA | TRBJ2-1 | TRBV20-1 | many | TGCAGTGCTTCTACCGGGGTTCTGGGGGAGCAGTTCTTC | CSASTGVLGEQFF
NA | TRBJ2-5 | TRBV5-1 | many | TGCGCCAGCAGCTTGTTTGCCTACCAAGAGACCCAGTACTTC | CASSLFAYQETQYF
NA | TRBJ1-2 | TRBV11-2 | NA | TGTGCCAGCAGCAACATAAATAATCAGGGATCTGGCTACACCTTC | CASSNINNQGSGYTF
NA | TRBJ2-5 | TRBV11-3 | many | TGTGCCAGCAGCCGTACGGGACATGGAGAGACCCAGTACTTC | CASSRTGHGETQYF
NA | TRBJ1-1 | TRBV5-5 | many | TGTGCCAGCAGCTTAAGCGGCGAAGCTAAAGCTTTCTTT | CASSLSGEAKAFF
NA | TRBJ2-1 | TRBV20-1 | many | TGCAGTGCGCAAGCAGGATCCCAGAGATACAATGAGCAGTTCTTC | CSAQAGSQRYNEQFF
TRBD2 | TRBJ2-5 | TRBV7-2 | many | TGTGCCAGCAGCTTAGTATTCAACGGGGGGGCCCAAGAGACCCAGTACTTC | CASSLVFNGGAQETQYF
TRBD1 | TRBJ1-1 | TRBV7-9 | many | TGTGCCAGCAGCAACCAGGGGGTCGCAGCTTTCTTT | CASSNQGVAAFF
TRBD2 | TRBJ2-1 | TRBV20-1 | few | TGCAGTGCTAGAGGCGGGTTGAGCGGGAGGGCCTTCTATGAGCAGTTCTTC | CSARGGLSGRAFYEQFF
TRBD2 | TRBJ2-1 | TRBV4-1 | many | TGCGCCAGCAGCCTTACTAGCGGGGACTACAATGAGCAGTTCTTC | CASSLTSGDYNEQFF
TRBD1 | TRBJ1-5 | TRBV6-1 | few | TGTGCCAGCAGTAAGGGACAGGTAAATTTAGAACAGCCCCAGCATTTT | CASSKGQVNLEQPQHF
NA | TRBJ2-1 | TRBV6-2/TRBV6-3 | few | TGTGCCAGCAGTTACGACACTCCCGGCTACAATGAGCAGTTCTTC | CASSYDTPGYNEQFF
NA | TRBJ2-7 | TRBV6-6 | NA | TGTGCCAGCAGTTACGGTGGAGCCCCCTACGAGCAGTACTTC | CASSYGGAPYEQYF
NA | TRBJ2-1 | TRBV24-1 | many | TGTGCCACCGGAGCCCGGGGGGCTAAGGATGAGCAGTTCTTC | CATGARGAKDEQFF